This TCR beta chain was documented in a study of cytomegalovirus exposure and HLA in healthy donors. CDR1 is MNHNS, CDR2 SASEGT, per germline. V shed 4 bases and J 2 bases; nucleotides not matched to a gene: 15. There are 19 residues in the CDR3. Study conclusions and caveats: TCR beta V- and J-gene trimming was later associated with a missense DCLRE1C variant. Associated with HLA alleles at 0.05 false discovery rate in a later analysis were approximately 17,000 TCR beta sequences.

A word on this clone: The antigen remains undetermined.

The PCR made use of 60 Vbeta and 13 Jbeta primers. This table comes from immunoSEQ multiplex PCR, and its TCRdb copy is limited to in-frame clones, with some not included. The sample table includes roughly 90,000 clones. The V and J genes are TRBV6-1 and TRBJ2-1; 9 positions match TRBD2. Specimen: PBMCs. The receptor was isolated from a man aged 45 to 65 in good health and CMV-seropositive. The CDR3 nucleotides read TGTGCCAGCAGTGCTGTAGTGGGCGGGAGGGCCGTGGCCTACAATGAGCAGTTCTTC. It yields the protein CASSAVVGGRAVAYNEQFF.